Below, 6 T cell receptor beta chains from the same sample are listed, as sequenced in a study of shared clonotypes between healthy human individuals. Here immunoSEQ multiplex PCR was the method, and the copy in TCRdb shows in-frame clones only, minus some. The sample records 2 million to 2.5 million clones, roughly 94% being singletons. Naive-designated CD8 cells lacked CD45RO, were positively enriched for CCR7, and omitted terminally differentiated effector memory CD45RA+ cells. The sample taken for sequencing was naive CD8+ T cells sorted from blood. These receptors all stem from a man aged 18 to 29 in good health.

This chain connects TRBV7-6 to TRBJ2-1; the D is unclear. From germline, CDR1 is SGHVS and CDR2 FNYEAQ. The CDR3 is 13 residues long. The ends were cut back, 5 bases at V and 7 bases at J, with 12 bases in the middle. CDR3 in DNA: TGTGCCAGCAGCCTCAGCCCGGGTAATGAGCAGTTCTTC. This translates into CASSLSPGNEQFF.

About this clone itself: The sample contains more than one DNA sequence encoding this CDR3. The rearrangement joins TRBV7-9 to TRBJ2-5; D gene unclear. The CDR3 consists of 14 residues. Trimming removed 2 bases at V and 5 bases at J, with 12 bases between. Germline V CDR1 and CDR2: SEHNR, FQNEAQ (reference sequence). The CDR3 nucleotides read TGTGCCAGCAGCTTAACTGGCTTAGGGGAGACCCAGTACTTC. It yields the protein CASSLTGLGETQYF.

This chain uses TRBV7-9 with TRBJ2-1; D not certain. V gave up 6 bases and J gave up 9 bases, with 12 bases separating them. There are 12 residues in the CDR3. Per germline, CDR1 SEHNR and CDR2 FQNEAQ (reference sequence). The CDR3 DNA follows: TGTGCCAGCAGTTTGCTGGTGGTTGAGCAGTTCTTC. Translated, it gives CASSLLVVEQFF.

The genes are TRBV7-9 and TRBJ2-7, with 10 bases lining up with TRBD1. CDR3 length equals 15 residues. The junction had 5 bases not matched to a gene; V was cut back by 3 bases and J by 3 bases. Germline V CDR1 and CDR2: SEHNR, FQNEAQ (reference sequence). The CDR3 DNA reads TGTGCCAGCAGCTTGTGGGGACAGGGGAACTACGAGCAGTACTTC. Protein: CASSLWGQGNYEQYF. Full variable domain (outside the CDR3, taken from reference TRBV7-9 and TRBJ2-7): DTGVSQNPRHKITKRGQNVTFRCDPISEHNRLYWYRQTLGQGPEFLTYFQNEAQLEKSRLLSDRFSAERPKGSFSTLEIQRTEQGDSAMYLCASSLWGQGNYEQYFGPGTRLTVT.

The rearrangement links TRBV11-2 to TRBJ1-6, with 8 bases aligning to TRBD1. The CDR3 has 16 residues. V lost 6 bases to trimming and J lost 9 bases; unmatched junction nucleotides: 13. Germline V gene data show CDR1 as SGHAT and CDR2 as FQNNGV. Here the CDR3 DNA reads TGTGCCAGCAGGGAAAAGCGATCAGGGGGCGGTTCACCCCTCCACTTT. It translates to CASREKRSGGGSPLHF.

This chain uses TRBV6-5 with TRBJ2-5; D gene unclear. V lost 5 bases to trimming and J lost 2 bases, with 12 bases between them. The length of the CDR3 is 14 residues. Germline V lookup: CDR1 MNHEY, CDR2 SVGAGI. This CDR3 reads CASSPTLRQETQYF. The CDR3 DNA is TGTGCCAGCAGTCCGACACTACGACAAGAGACCCAGTACTTC.